Listed below are T cell receptor beta chains from one sample, sequenced in a study of regulatory T cells. Repertoires were generated with immunoSEQ multiplex PCR, while TCRdb's copy carries only in-frame clones and drops some. The sample carries almost 30,000 clones, 92% recorded once. The material sequenced was conventional CD4+ T cells sorted from blood. The receptors here all came from a person under 35 with CD3G deficiency. Each CDR3 is given with its conserved first and last residue. The order of the fields is D gene, V gene, clone size, J gene, CDR3 protein, CDR3 DNA. The D gene is left open where the match is weak. Rows give clone size only sometimes, using once, few, many, or a class for an expanded clone.

D gene: .
V gene: TRBV28
clone size: .
J gene: TRBJ1-1
CDR3 protein: CASSRPRAGRTEAFF
CDR3 DNA: TGTGCCAGCAGCCGCCCGCGCGCAGGGAGAACTGAAGCTTTCTTT

D gene: .
V gene: TRBV5-1
clone size: .
J gene: TRBJ2-2
CDR3 protein: CASTKASSGTGELFF
CDR3 DNA: TGCGCCAGCACGAAGGCGTCCTCGGGCACCGGGGAGCTGTTTTTT

D gene: .
V gene: TRBV6-1
clone size: .
J gene: TRBJ1-5
CDR3 protein: CASRTTELNQPQHF
CDR3 DNA: TGTGCCAGCAGGACCACAGAACTCAATCAGCCCCAGCATTTT

D gene: TRBD2
V gene: TRBV7-3
clone size: .
J gene: TRBJ2-1
CDR3 protein: CASSSGLAQEQFF
CDR3 DNA: TGTGCCAGCAGCAGCGGACTAGCCCAGGAGCAGTTCTTC

D gene: TRBD1
V gene: TRBV2
clone size: .
J gene: TRBJ1-1
CDR3 protein: CASSYRPGQGAWNTEAFF
CDR3 DNA: TGTGCCAGCAGTTACCGACCAGGACAGGGGGCTTGGAACACTGAAGCTTTCTTT

D gene: TRBD2
V gene: TRBV28
clone size: .
J gene: TRBJ2-7
CDR3 protein: CASSFSGGYEQYF
CDR3 DNA: TGTGCCAGCAGTTTTTCGGGGGGCTACGAGCAGTACTTC

D gene: .
V gene: TRBV11-2
clone size: .
J gene: TRBJ1-5
CDR3 protein: CASSLDGARNQPQHF
CDR3 DNA: TGTGCCAGCAGCTTAGACGGGGCGCGCAATCAGCCCCAGCATTTT

D gene: TRBD1
V gene: TRBV20-1
clone size: .
J gene: TRBJ2-7
CDR3 protein: CSAGDSYEQYF
CDR3 DNA: TGCAGTGCTGGGGACAGTTACGAGCAGTACTTC

D gene: TRBD2
V gene: TRBV7-8
clone size: .
J gene: TRBJ2-1
CDR3 protein: CASSRLAGGNEQFF
CDR3 DNA: TGTGCCAGCAGTCGACTAGCGGGAGGGAATGAGCAGTTCTTC

D gene: .
V gene: TRBV2
clone size: .
J gene: TRBJ1-1
CDR3 protein: CASRTARVGDTEAFF
CDR3 DNA: TGTGCCAGCAGAACAGCTCGGGTCGGAGACACTGAAGCTTTCTTT

D gene: .
V gene: TRBV28
clone size: .
J gene: TRBJ2-7
CDR3 protein: CASSSPALPYEQYF
CDR3 DNA: TGTGCCAGCAGTTCCCCAGCGCTCCCCTACGAGCAGTACTTC

D gene: TRBD2
V gene: TRBV6-5
clone size: .
J gene: TRBJ2-7
CDR3 protein: CASSTDPAGEQYF
CDR3 DNA: TGTGCCAGCAGCACCGATCCAGCGGGGGAGCAGTACTTC

D gene: .
V gene: TRBV7-9
clone size: .
J gene: TRBJ2-2
CDR3 protein: CASSLRRGGRTGELFF
CDR3 DNA: TGTGCCAGCAGCCTCCGCAGGGGGGGGCGCACCGGGGAGCTGTTTTTT

D gene: .
V gene: TRBV6-1
clone size: few
J gene: TRBJ2-3
CDR3 protein: CASQLDSTDTQYF
CDR3 DNA: TGTGCCAGCCAGCTGGACAGCACAGATACGCAGTATTTT

D gene: .
V gene: TRBV5-4
clone size: .
J gene: TRBJ2-1
CDR3 protein: CASSLAGTQRNEQFF
CDR3 DNA: TGTGCCAGCAGCTTGGCGGGGACGCAGCGGAATGAGCAGTTCTTC

D gene: .
V gene: TRBV28
clone size: .
J gene: TRBJ1-4
CDR3 protein: CASSRGLANEKLFF
CDR3 DNA: TGTGCCAGCAGTAGGGGATTAGCTAATGAAAAACTGTTTTTT

D gene: .
V gene: TRBV21-1
clone size: .
J gene: TRBJ1-1
CDR3 protein: CASTTRGGEAFF
CDR3 DNA: TGTGCCAGCACTACACGGGGGGGTGAAGCTTTCTTT

D gene: TRBD1
V gene: TRBV29-1
clone size: .
J gene: TRBJ2-5
CDR3 protein: CSATGGETQYF
CDR3 DNA: TGCAGCGCAACAGGGGGGGAGACCCAGTACTTC

D gene: TRBD1
V gene: TRBV27
clone size: .
J gene: TRBJ2-1
CDR3 protein: CASSSDRGYNEQFF
CDR3 DNA: TGTGCCAGCAGTTCAGACAGGGGGTACAATGAGCAGTTCTTC

D gene: .
V gene: TRBV7-9
clone size: .
J gene: TRBJ2-2
CDR3 protein: CASSLGLRGNTGELFF
CDR3 DNA: TGTGCCAGCAGCTTGGGGTTGAGGGGGAACACCGGGGAGCTGTTTTTT

D gene: TRBD2
V gene: TRBV7-2
clone size: .
J gene: TRBJ2-1
CDR3 protein: CASSGPGTRFPYEQFF
CDR3 DNA: TGTGCCAGCAGCGGCCCCGGGACTAGGTTTCCCTATGAGCAGTTCTTC

D gene: TRBD2
V gene: TRBV6-1
clone size: .
J gene: TRBJ2-7
CDR3 protein: CASSERSGRDYEQYF
CDR3 DNA: TGTGCCAGCAGTGAACGGAGCGGGAGAGATTACGAGCAGTACTTC

D gene: .
V gene: TRBV7-2
clone size: .
J gene: TRBJ1-3
CDR3 protein: CASSLVAGGNTIYF
CDR3 DNA: TGTGCCAGCAGCTTAGTGGCAGGGGGAAACACCATATATTTT

D gene: TRBD1
V gene: TRBV6-1
clone size: few
J gene: TRBJ1-2
CDR3 protein: CASSLIRQGTGYTF
CDR3 DNA: TGTGCCAGCAGCCTCATCCGACAGGGGACTGGCTACACCTTC

D gene: .
V gene: TRBV19
clone size: .
J gene: TRBJ2-1
CDR3 protein: CASSIGRALSYNEQFF
CDR3 DNA: TGTGCCAGTAGTATAGGTCGAGCGCTTTCCTACAATGAGCAGTTCTTC

D gene: .
V gene: TRBV5-1
clone size: .
J gene: TRBJ1-1
CDR3 protein: CASSRLGGNTEAFF
CDR3 DNA: TGCGCCAGCAGCCGGCTGGGGGGGAACACTGAAGCTTTCTTT

D gene: .
V gene: TRBV7-8
clone size: .
J gene: TRBJ2-2
CDR3 protein: CASSLVQGLGRTGELFF
CDR3 DNA: TGTGCCAGCAGCTTAGTTCAGGGACTTGGGAGGACCGGGGAGCTGTTTTTT

D gene: .
V gene: TRBV6-1
clone size: .
J gene: TRBJ1-6
CDR3 protein: CASSAGLNSPLHF
CDR3 DNA: TGTGCCAGCAGTGCAGGACTGAATTCACCCCTCCACTTT